The rows below give T cell receptor beta chains drawn from one sample of a study of response to subunit inactivated influenza vaccine. One entry per CDR3 protein, called by TCRdb with MiXCR from the RT-PCR reads. This sample yields 530,000 or so distinct CDR3 sequences, of which 12% to 15% are seen a single time; roughly 10% belongs to the top ten. The sequenced sample was PBMCs from blood, obtained 11 to 12 days after vaccination. The receptor source for this set is a man aged 50 to 59 who received an inactivated influenza vaccine. Each CDR3 is given without its conserved first and last residue.

v_call: TRBV5-1; j_call: TRBJ1-1; cdr3_aa: ASALTGNTEAF
v_call: TRBV29-1; j_call: TRBJ2-1; cdr3_aa: SVDSPSGSNEQF
v_call: TRBV3-1; j_call: TRBJ2-7; cdr3_aa: ASSQAPGQGANYEQY
v_call: TRBV12-3/TRBV12-4; j_call: TRBJ1-2; cdr3_aa: ASSLGGVGYT
v_call: TRBV5-6; j_call: TRBJ2-3; cdr3_aa: ASSWGTGASTDTQY
v_call: TRBV20-1; j_call: TRBJ1-5; cdr3_aa: SASRQGGNQPQH
v_call: TRBV12-3/TRBV12-4; j_call: TRBJ2-7; cdr3_aa: ASSFELAGGHDEQY
v_call: TRBV11-2; j_call: TRBJ2-1; cdr3_aa: ASSLEDFSYNEQF
v_call: TRBV2; j_call: TRBJ2-7; cdr3_aa: ASSARVGSYEQY
v_call: TRBV28; j_call: TRBJ1-1; cdr3_aa: ASSSRQGRAF
v_call: TRBV29-1; j_call: TRBJ1-1; cdr3_aa: SVEGGMNTEAF
v_call: TRBV20-1; j_call: TRBJ1-2; cdr3_aa: SAGGQANYGYT
v_call: TRBV24-1; j_call: TRBJ2-7; cdr3_aa: ATSERAGTGHYEQY
v_call: TRBV29-1; j_call: TRBJ2-5; cdr3_aa: SVAGQGMWETQY
v_call: TRBV5-1; j_call: TRBJ2-6; cdr3_aa: ASSLEVGGGANVLT
v_call: TRBV4-2; j_call: TRBJ1-4; cdr3_aa: ASSQEGTRGAEKLF
v_call: TRBV28; j_call: TRBJ2-7; cdr3_aa: ASSLYYGGVGEQY
v_call: TRBV7-2; j_call: TRBJ2-3; cdr3_aa: ASSLESGGADTQY
v_call: TRBV12-5; j_call: TRBJ1-1; cdr3_aa: ASGPRTGENTEAF
v_call: TRBV18; j_call: TRBJ2-2; cdr3_aa: ASFYRGDTGELF